Listed below are T cell receptor beta chains from one sample, sequenced in a study of persistence of HIV-infected CD4 T cells. For these TCRs, the target antigens are not known. Assay used: immunoSEQ multiplex PCR; TCRdb lists only in-frame clones, some missing. This sample has some 37,000 clones, with approximately 78% found just once. The sample in question was cultured CD4+ T cells from PBMCs, obtained from a patient who received antiretroviral therapy. The origin of the receptors is an adult with HIV. The donor label of this sample is uncertain. Each CDR3 is given with its conserved first and last residue. The order of the fields is V gene, CDR3 protein.

V gene: TRBV27; CDR3 protein: CASSSPGQGYGYTF
V gene: TRBV18; CDR3 protein: CASSPVGTNQPQHF
V gene: TRBV27; CDR3 protein: CASSRGLGGSTDTQYF
V gene: TRBV9; CDR3 protein: CASSGYGYTF
V gene: TRBV27; CDR3 protein: CASSLQGLGDTEAFF
V gene: TRBV12-5; CDR3 protein: CASGFLQGAGELFF
V gene: TRBV6-5; CDR3 protein: CASRGPNYGYTF
V gene: TRBV5-1; CDR3 protein: CASSLQGAMTSGELFF
V gene: TRBV5-6; CDR3 protein: CASSLVGYNEQFF
V gene: TRBV10-1; CDR3 protein: CASSAIRAPYNEQFF
V gene: TRBV30; CDR3 protein: CAWTRTSGNTIYF
V gene: TRBV6-5; CDR3 protein: CASSAYNEQFF
V gene: TRBV5-1; CDR3 protein: CASSLGGRQGIAEAFF
V gene: TRBV5-6; CDR3 protein: CASSSGATNEKLFF
V gene: TRBV6-5; CDR3 protein: CASRQGAFNQPQHF
V gene: TRBV27; CDR3 protein: CASSLYSGGTADTQYF
V gene: TRBV12-3/TRBV12-4; CDR3 protein: CASSQGAKLFF
V gene: TRBV6-4; CDR3 protein: CASRQGPYNEQFF
V gene: TRBV5-1; CDR3 protein: CASSSGVAIGYTF
V gene: TRBV10-2; CDR3 protein: CASTIDRDNGYTF
V gene: TRBV6-5; CDR3 protein: CASSLSGVLNTEAFF
V gene: TRBV10-3; CDR3 protein: CAISESRRGSGYTF
V gene: TRBV5-4; CDR3 protein: CASSSGRYTEAFF
V gene: TRBV5-4; CDR3 protein: CASSSDPPLHGYTF
V gene: TRBV2; CDR3 protein: CASSGTVETQYF
V gene: TRBV10-3; CDR3 protein: CAIKGGQDATGELFF